Below are 9 T cell receptor beta chains sequenced from a single sample in a study of blood T cell repertoires in COVID-19. The repertoire was sequenced with immunoSEQ multiplex PCR; TCRdb's copy has only in-frame clones and lacks some. The table lists roughly 390,000 clones, 85% of them singletons. Material for sequencing was peripheral blood. The source of these receptors is a woman aged 18-29 years with acute or convalescent COVID-19.

The chain uses TRBV29-1 and TRBJ1-1; maybe TRBD1 (5 bases). Germline V gives CDR1 SQVTM, CDR2 ANQGSEA. This CDR3 has 14 amino acids. The V gene lost 6 bases and the J gene lost 7 bases, with 21 bases spanning the gap. The CDR3 here is CSVSLDTALVEAFF. The CDR3 DNA sequence: TGCAGCGTGTCCTTGGACACGGCTCTGGTTGAAGCTTTCTTT.

On this clone: Compared with germline, one end of the junction differs, possibly owing to a read error. The chain employs TRBV3-1 (or the pseudogene TRBV3-2) and TRBJ2-5, with a weak D call TRBD2 (6 bases). This CDR3 spans 14 amino acids. Germline-derived CDR1 and CDR2 are LGHDT and YNNKEL (reference sequence). CDR3: CASSQGGAQATQYF. The CDR3 DNA is TGTGCCAGCAGCCAGGGCGGGGCCCAAGCGACCCAGTACTTC.

The chain carries TRBV18 and TRBJ1-1; the D is unclear. The CDR3 has 15 amino acids. Germline CDR1 reads KGHSH; CDR2 reads LQKENI. Trimming took off 0 bases at V and 0 bases at J, with 8 bases between the two ends. CDR3 nucleotides: TGTGCCAGCTCACCACCGAGACTTATGAACACTGAAGCTTTCTTT. Its protein is CASSPPRLMNTEAFF.

The chain is built from TRBV6-6 and TRBJ1-2; no clear D gene. Trimming left V 0 bases short and J 4 bases short, with 12 bases between. The V gene's germline CDR1 is MNHNY and CDR2 SVGAGI (reference sequence). The CDR3 is 15 amino acids. In nucleotides, the CDR3 is TGTGCCAGCAGTTACTCAACGGTCCCTAGCTATGGCTACACCTTC. The encoded protein is CASSYSTVPSYGYTF.

The sample holds a few counts of this clone. The chain has TRBV7-3 and TRBJ1-5, with D unclear. V shed 5 bases and J shed 7 bases, with 12 bases lying between them. The CDR3 has 13 residues. Germline values: CDR1 SGHTA, CDR2 FQGTGA. Written as DNA, the CDR3 is TGTGCCAGCAGCCCGACTTCAGACCAGCCCCAGCATTTT. It translates to CASSPTSDQPQHF.

The chain joins TRBV6-6 to TRBJ1-1, with D perhaps matching TRBD1 (5 bases). Per the germline V gene, CDR1 is MNHNY and CDR2 is SVGAGI (reference sequence). V lost 1 base and J 4 bases, leaving 10 bases between the germline ends. The CDR3 sequence is 14 residues long. CDR3 protein: CASSYFVQGTEAFF. DNA for the CDR3: TGTGCCAGCAGTTACTTCGTCCAGGGCACTGAAGCTTTCTTT.

The rearrangement joins TRBV19 to TRBJ1-2, with D possibly being TRBD1 (5 bases). V was trimmed by 3 bases and J by 1 base, leaving 12 bases between them. The CDR3 sequence is 15 residues long. Per germline, CDR1 LNHDA and CDR2 SQIVND (reference sequence). Written as DNA, the CDR3 is TGTGCCAGTAGTATTTCGACAGTAGATAACTATGGCTACACCTTC. It specifies CASSISTVDNYGYTF.

J is TRBJ2-5 and V is TRBV6-5, with D possibly being TRBD1 (6 bases). Germline V lookup: CDR1 MNHEY, CDR2 SVGAGI. The CDR3 is 11 amino acids. V lost 8 bases and J lost 2, with 6 bases in between. For the CDR3, the DNA is TGTGCCAGCGGACAGCAAGAGACCCAGTACTTC. Protein sequence: CASGQQETQYF.

The J gene is TRBJ1-1, the V gene TRBV29-1; a weak D match, TRBD1 (6 bases). The germline V gene encodes CDR1 SQVTM and CDR2 ANQGSEA. V was trimmed by 7 bases and J by 2 bases, leaving 14 bases between them. CDR3 size: 13 residues. CDR3 sequence (DNA): TGCAGCGCTTCGGACAGACCTAACACTGAAGCTTTCTTT. Translated, it gives CSASDRPNTEAFF.